Each of the 10 T cell receptor beta chains below was sequenced from the same sample in a study of blood T cells in healthy people across ages. With a J-beta primer mix and a sample-barcoded 5' primer, a second PCR ran about 7 to 11 cycles. TCRdb fed the 5' RACE reads into MiXCR, producing one record per CDR3 protein. Among 750,000 to 950,000 distinct CDR3 sequences, roughly 24% were seen once, and the ten largest hold about 2.9%. The sample was also linked to a second study, of T cells of mothers and their children.

The sample consisted of blood. The receptors stem from a boy between 10 and 17 years old in good health.

The chain recombines TRBV7-9 with TRBJ2-5; D gene uncertain. CDR1 is SEHNR, CDR2 FQNEAQ, per germline (reference sequence). CDR3 length: 12 residues. V lost 5 bases, J lost 7 bases, and 11 bases lay in between. The CDR3 sequence is CASSQSQRTQYF. CDR3 DNA sequence: TGTGCCAGCAGCCAAAGCCAGCGGACCCAGTACTTC.

This clonotype was seen a handful of times. The chain links TRBV20-1 to TRBJ1-3; a possible D gene is TRBD1 (6 bases). This CDR3 is 14 amino acids long. V was pared by 4 bases and J by 2 bases, with 12 bases between. Per the germline V gene, CDR1 is DFQATT and CDR2 is SNEGSKA (reference sequence). The CDR3 region is CSAKHRATGNTIYF. CDR3 bases: TGCAGTGCTAAACACAGGGCGACTGGAAACACCATATATTTT.

The table lists this clonotype with a few counts. V usage is TRBV3-1 and J usage is TRBJ2-5, with a possible D match to TRBD2 (5 bases). V was shortened by 1 base and J by 5 bases, with 8 bases between the two germline ends. Germline V gene data show CDR1 as LGHDT and CDR2 as YNNKEL (reference sequence). The CDR3 has 13 residues. The chain's CDR3 is CASSQVGVETQYF. In DNA, the CDR3 is TGTGCCAGCAGCCAAGTGGGAGTCGAGACCCAGTACTTC.

The chain is built from TRBV20-1 and TRBJ1-2; a weak D match, TRBD1 (5 bases). The CDR3 has 13 amino acids. The ends were cut back, 4 bases at V and 4 bases at J, with 13 bases in the middle. Germline loops: CDR1 DFQATT, CDR2 SNEGSKA (reference sequence). The CDR3 region is CSAKGNGAYGYTF. CDR3 DNA: TGCAGTGCTAAGGGGAATGGGGCCTATGGCTACACCTTC.

The chain links TRBV3-1 to TRBJ2-3, with D maybe TRBD1 (5 bases). The germline V gene has CDR1 LGHDT and CDR2 YNNKEL (reference sequence). The CDR3 contains 16 residues. V gave up 4 bases and J gave up 0 bases, with 14 bases separating them. CDR3 residues: CASSRSDTRSTDTQYF. For the CDR3, the DNA is TGTGCCAGCAGCCGATCGGACACCCGAAGCACAGATACGCAGTATTTT.

This chain joins TRBV7-2 and TRBJ2-4; possibly TRBD2 for D (5 bases). The CDR3 is made up of 16 amino acids. Germline V gene lookup returns CDR1 SGHTA and CDR2 FQGNSA. Trimming pared 4 bases from V and 0 bases from J, leaving 13 bases between. CDR3 residues: CASSSYTGIAKNIQYF. CDR3 DNA: TGTGCCAGCAGCTCATACACGGGGATAGCCAAAAACATTCAGTACTTC.

Note on this clonotype: The germline gene is not matched at one end of the junction; a read error may be the cause. V and J are TRBV6-1 and TRBJ1-2, with 9 bases that match TRBD1. This CDR3 is 13 amino acids long. Germline CDR1 and CDR2: MNHNS and SASEGT. The CDR3 sequence: CAGSTGTGYGYTF. In DNA, the CDR3 is TGTGCCGGCAGTACCGGGACAGGGTATGGCTACACCTTC.

The table lists this clonotype with a few counts. The rearrangement joins TRBV20-1 to TRBJ2-1, with TRBD2 identical over 9 bases. The germline CDR1 and CDR2 sequences are DFQATT and SNEGSKA (reference sequence). V dropped 1 base and J dropped 3; count of bases not matched to a gene: 4. This CDR3 region has 15 residues. CDR3 nucleotide sequence: TGCAGTGCTAGAGGCCCTAGCGGGGTCTACAATGAGCAGTTCTTC. It codes for CSARGPSGVYNEQFF.

In its sample, this clonotype was seen a few times. The chain carries TRBV7-8 and TRBJ1-2; D unclear. The CDR3 consists of 11 residues. Germline V CDR1 and CDR2: SGHVS, FQNEAQ. The V and J ends lost 5 bases and 7 bases respectively, with 8 bases between them. CDR3 nucleotides: TGTGCCAGCAGCGTAGGAGTTGGCTACACCTTC. Translated: CASSVGVGYTF.

This clonotype came up a few times. This rearrangement joins TRBV6-5 to TRBJ2-7, with D perhaps TRBD1 (6 bases). Trimming pared 5 bases from V and 5 bases from J, leaving 10 bases between. Per the germline V gene, CDR1 is MNHEY and CDR2 is SVGAGI. There are 12 residues in the CDR3. Here the CDR3 DNA reads TGTGCCAGCAGTCGGACAGTCCACGAGCAGTACTTC. Translating it yields CASSRTVHEQYF.